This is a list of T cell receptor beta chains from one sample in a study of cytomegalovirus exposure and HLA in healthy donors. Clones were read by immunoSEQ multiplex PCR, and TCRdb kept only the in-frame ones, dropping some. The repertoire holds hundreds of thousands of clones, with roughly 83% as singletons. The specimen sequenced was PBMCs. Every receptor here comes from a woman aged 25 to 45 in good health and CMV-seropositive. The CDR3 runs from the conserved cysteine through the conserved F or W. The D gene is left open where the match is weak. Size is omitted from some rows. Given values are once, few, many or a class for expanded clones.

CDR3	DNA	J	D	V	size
CSVEGYGSNYGSGEQFF	TGCAGCGTTGAAGGGTACGGGTCGAACTATGGTTCGGGTGAGCAGTTCTTC	TRBJ2-1	.	TRBV29-1	.
CASSQTGANVLTF	TGTGCCAGTAGCCAGACAGGGGCCAACGTCCTGACTTTC	TRBJ2-6	.	TRBV19	.
CASSPNTDTQYF	TGTGCCAGCAGCCCGAATACAGATACGCAGTATTTT	TRBJ2-3	.	TRBV5-6	.
CASSSEVAGTEAFF	TGTGCCAGCTCATCCGAGGTTGCGGGAACTGAAGCTTTCTTT	TRBJ1-1	.	TRBV18	.
CASSLVSGDHYEQYF	TGTGCCAGCAGCTTAGTATCAGGGGATCACTACGAGCAGTACTTC	TRBJ2-7	.	TRBV7-2	.
CASSYSATVPWGEAFF	TGTGCCAGCAGTTACTCCGCGACAGTCCCGTGGGGTGAAGCTTTCTTT	TRBJ1-1	.	TRBV6-5	.
CATSKPLLSGSGREQYF	TGTGCCACCAGCAAGCCTCTCCTTAGCGGGAGTGGTAGGGAGCAGTACTTC	TRBJ2-7	TRBD2	TRBV15	.
CSVQRGSSYEQYF	TGCAGCGTTCAACGGGGCAGCTCCTACGAGCAGTACTTC	TRBJ2-7	.	TRBV29-1	.
CASSEMEVTQYF	TGTGCCAGCAGTGAAATGGAAGTCACGCAGTATTTT	TRBJ2-3	.	TRBV2	.
CSVGEGAITEAFF	TGCAGCGTTGGCGAGGGGGCGATCACTGAAGCTTTCTTT	TRBJ1-1	TRBD1	TRBV29-1	.
CASSQGEGFNEKLFF	TGCGCCAGCAGCCAAGGTGAGGGCTTTAATGAAAAACTGTTTTTT	TRBJ1-4	.	TRBV4-1	.
CASSFDQGGNTEAFF	TGCGCCAGCAGCTTCGATCAGGGAGGAAACACTGAAGCTTTCTTT	TRBJ1-1	.	TRBV4-3	.
CASSEWQGSPNEQFF	TGTGCCAGCAGTGAATGGCAGGGCAGCCCCAATGAGCAGTTCTTC	TRBJ2-1	.	TRBV6-4	once
CSAGPELLF	TGCAGTGCTGGGCCTGAGCTCCTCTTC	TRBJ2-1	.	TRBV20-1	.
CVTCGELTYEQYF	TGTGTAACGTGCGGGGAACTAACCTACGAGCAGTACTTC	TRBJ2-7	.	TRBV6-1	.
CAWSLGFLYEQYF	TGTGCCTGGAGTTTGGGCTTCCTCTACGAGCAGTACTTC	TRBJ2-7	.	TRBV30	.
CASSFSWTGDHTGELFF	TGTGCCAGCAGTTTCTCTTGGACAGGGGATCACACCGGGGAGCTGTTTTTT	TRBJ2-2	TRBD1	TRBV27	.
CAWSWGTGSEQYF	TGTGCCTGGTCGTGGGGAACAGGGAGCGAGCAGTACTTC	TRBJ2-7	.	TRBV30	.
CASSIDYTRRYGYTF	TGTGCCAGTAGTATAGATTACACGAGGAGGTATGGCTACACCTTC	TRBJ1-2	.	TRBV19	.
CAWSHFPRRSGANVLTF	TGTGCCTGGAGTCACTTCCCCCGGCGCTCTGGGGCCAACGTCCTGACTTTC	TRBJ2-6	.	TRBV30	.
CASSRFPSHSGANVLTF	TGTGCCAGCAGCCGCTTTCCAAGCCACTCTGGGGCCAACGTCCTGACTTTC	TRBJ2-6	.	TRBV5-4	.
CASIYGGTDTQYF	TGTGCCAGCATATATGGCGGGACAGATACGCAGTATTTT	TRBJ2-3	.	TRBV7-9	.
CASSPSSRPYEQYF	TGTGCCAGCTCACCTAGTAGCAGACCCTACGAGCAGTACTTC	TRBJ2-7	.	TRBV18	.
CASSLLAQPGQSTEAFF	TGTGCCAGCAGTTTATTAGCCCAACCGGGACAGAGCACTGAAGCTTTCTTT	TRBJ1-1	TRBD1	TRBV28	.
CASSGVQGVDGYTF	TGTGCCAGCAGTGGAGTTCAGGGTGTCGATGGCTACACCTTC	TRBJ1-2	.	TRBV2	.
CASSQAGTGIYEQYF	TGCGCCAGCAGCCAAGCCGGGACAGGCATTTACGAGCAGTACTTC	TRBJ2-7	TRBD1	TRBV4-3	.
CASSYAWENTEAFF	TGTGCCAGCAGCTATGCCTGGGAGAACACTGAAGCTTTCTTT	TRBJ1-1	.	TRBV7-8	.
CASSQAGVGEQYF	TGTGCCAGCAGTCAAGCGGGAGTCGGTGAGCAGTACTTC	TRBJ2-7	TRBD2	TRBV6-5	.
CASSGPRGNEQFF	TGTGCCAGCAGCGGCCCCAGGGGCAATGAGCAGTTCTTC	TRBJ2-1	.	TRBV9	once
CASSESGDTQYF	TGTGCCAGCAGTGAATCGGGGGATACGCAGTATTTT	TRBJ2-3	.	TRBV2	.
CASRGRGTDTQYF	TGTGCCAGCAGGGGACGCGGCACAGATACGCAGTATTTT	TRBJ2-3	.	TRBV2	.